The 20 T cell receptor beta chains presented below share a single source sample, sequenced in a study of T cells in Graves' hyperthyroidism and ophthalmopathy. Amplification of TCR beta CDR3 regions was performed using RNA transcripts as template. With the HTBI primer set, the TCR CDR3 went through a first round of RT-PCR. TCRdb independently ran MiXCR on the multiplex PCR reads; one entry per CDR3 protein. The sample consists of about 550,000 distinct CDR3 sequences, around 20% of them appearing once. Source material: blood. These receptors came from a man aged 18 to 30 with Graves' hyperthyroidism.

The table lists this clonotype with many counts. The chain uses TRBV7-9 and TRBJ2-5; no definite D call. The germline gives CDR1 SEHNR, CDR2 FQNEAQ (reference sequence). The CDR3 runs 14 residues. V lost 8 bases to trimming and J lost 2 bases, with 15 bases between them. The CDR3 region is CASGPIPKQETQYF. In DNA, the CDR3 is TGTGCCAGCGGCCCTATACCAAAACAAGAGACCCAGTACTTC.

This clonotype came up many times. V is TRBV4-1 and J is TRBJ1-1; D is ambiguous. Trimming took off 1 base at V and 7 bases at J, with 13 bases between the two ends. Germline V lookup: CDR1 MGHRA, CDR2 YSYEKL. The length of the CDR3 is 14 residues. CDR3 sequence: CASSQVGIVDEAFF. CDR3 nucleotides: TGCGCCAGCAGCCAAGTAGGTATTGTGGATGAAGCTTTCTTT.

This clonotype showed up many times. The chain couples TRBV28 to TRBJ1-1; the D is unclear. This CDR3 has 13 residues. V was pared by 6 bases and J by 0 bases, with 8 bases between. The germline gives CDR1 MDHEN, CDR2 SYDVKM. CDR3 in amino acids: CASRPWVNTEAFF. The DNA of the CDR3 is TGTGCCAGCAGGCCGTGGGTGAACACTGAAGCTTTCTTT.

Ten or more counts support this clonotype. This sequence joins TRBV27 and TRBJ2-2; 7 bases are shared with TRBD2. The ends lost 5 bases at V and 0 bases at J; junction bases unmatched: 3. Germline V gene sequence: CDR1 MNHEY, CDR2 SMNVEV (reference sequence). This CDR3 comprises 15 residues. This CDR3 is CASSRGGTNTGELFF. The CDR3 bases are TGTGCCAGCAGTCGCGGGGGAACGAACACCGGGGAGCTGTTTTTT.

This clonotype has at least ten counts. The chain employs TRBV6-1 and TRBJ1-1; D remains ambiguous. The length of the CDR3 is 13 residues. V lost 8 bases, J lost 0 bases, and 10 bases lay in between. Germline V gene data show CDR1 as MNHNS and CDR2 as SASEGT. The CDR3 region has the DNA TGTGCCAGCTATCCGCTTATGAACACTGAAGCTTTCTTT. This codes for CASYPLMNTEAFF.

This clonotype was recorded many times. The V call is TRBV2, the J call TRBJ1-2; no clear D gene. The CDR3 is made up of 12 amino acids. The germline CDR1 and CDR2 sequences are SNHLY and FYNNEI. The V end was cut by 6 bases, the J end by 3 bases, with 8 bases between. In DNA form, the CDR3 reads TGTGCCAGCAGCCCTGTGGACTATGGCTACACCTTC. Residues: CASSPVDYGYTF.

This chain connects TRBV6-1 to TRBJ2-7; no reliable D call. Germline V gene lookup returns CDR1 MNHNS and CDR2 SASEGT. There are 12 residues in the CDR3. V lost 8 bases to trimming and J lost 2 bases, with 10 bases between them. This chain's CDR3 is CASYSGPYEQYF. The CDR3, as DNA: TGTGCCAGCTACTCCGGGCCCTACGAGCAGTACTTC.

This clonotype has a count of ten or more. In nucleotides, the CDR3 is TGTGCCAGCAGTTTACAGGGGGCGTATATTGAAGCTTTCTTT. This translates into CASSLQGAYIEAFF. The rearrangement links TRBV28 to TRBJ1-1; TRBD1 matches 8 bases. The V and J ends lost 2 bases and 7 bases, in that order; junction bases with no gene match: 6. The CDR3 has 14 residues. The germline gives CDR1 MDHEN, CDR2 SYDVKM.

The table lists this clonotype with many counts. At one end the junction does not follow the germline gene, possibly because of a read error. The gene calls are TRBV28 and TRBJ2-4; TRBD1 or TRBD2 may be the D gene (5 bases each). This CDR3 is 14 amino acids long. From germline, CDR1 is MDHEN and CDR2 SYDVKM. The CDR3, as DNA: TGTGCCACCCTTCGAAGGGGAGCCAAAAACATTAAGTACTTC. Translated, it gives CATLRRGAKNIKYF.

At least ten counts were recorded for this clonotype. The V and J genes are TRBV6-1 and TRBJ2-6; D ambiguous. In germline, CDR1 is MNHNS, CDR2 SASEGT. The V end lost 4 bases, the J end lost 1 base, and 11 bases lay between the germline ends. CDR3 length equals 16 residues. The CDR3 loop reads CASSARMGSGANVLTF. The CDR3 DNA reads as TGTGCCAGCAGTGCCCGAATGGGTTCTGGGGCCAACGTCCTGACTTTC.

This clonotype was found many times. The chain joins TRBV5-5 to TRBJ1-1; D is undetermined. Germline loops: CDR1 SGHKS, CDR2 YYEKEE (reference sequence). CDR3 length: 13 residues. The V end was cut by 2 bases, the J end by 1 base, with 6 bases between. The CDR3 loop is CASSFFRNTEAFF. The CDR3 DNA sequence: TGTGCCAGCAGCTTTTTTAGGAACACTGAAGCTTTCTTT.

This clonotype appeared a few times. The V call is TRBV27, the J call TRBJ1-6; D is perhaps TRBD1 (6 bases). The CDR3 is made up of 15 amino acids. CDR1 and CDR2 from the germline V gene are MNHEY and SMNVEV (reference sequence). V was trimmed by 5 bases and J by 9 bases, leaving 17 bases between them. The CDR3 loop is CASSKAGTLISPLHF. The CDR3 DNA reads TGTGCCAGCAGTAAAGCCGGGACACTTATTTCACCCCTCCACTTT.

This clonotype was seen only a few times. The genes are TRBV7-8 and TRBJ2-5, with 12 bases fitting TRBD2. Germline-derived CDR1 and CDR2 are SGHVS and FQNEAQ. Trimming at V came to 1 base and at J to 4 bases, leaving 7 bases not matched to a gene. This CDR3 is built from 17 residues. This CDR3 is CASSLEASGGVGETQYF. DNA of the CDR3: TGTGCCAGCAGCTTAGAGGCTAGCGGGGGGGTTGGAGAGACCCAGTACTTC. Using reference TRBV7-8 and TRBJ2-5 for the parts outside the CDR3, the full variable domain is GAGVSQSPRYKVAKRGQDVALRCDPISGHVSLFWYQQALGQGPEFLTYFQNEAQLDKSGLPSDRFFAERPEGSVSTLKIQRTQQEDSAVYLCASSLEASGGVGETQYFGPGTRLLVL.

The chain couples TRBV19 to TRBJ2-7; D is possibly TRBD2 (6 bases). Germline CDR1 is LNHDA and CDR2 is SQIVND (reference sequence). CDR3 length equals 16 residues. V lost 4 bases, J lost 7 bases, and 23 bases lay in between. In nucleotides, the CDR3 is TGTGCCAGTAGTAAGGGACTGGGACCCACCGGAGGAGAGCAGTACTTC. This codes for CASSKGLGPTGGEQYF.

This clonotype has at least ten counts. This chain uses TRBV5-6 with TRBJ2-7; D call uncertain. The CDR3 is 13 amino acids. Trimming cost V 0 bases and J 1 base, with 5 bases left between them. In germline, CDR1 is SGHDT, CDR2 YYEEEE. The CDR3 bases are TGTGCCAGCAGCTTGGCTCCTTCCTACGAGCAGTACTTC. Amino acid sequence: CASSLAPSYEQYF.

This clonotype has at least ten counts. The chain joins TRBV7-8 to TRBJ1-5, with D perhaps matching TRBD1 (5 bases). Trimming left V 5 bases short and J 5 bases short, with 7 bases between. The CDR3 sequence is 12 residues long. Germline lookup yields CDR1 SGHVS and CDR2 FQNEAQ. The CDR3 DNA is TGTGCCAGCAGCCTGGGACATCAGCCCCAGCATTTT. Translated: CASSLGHQPQHF.

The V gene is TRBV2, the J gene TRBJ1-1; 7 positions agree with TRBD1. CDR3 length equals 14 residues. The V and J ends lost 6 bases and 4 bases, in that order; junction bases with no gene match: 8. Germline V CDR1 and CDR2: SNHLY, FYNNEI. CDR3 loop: CASRAGGLSTEAFF. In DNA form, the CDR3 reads TGTGCCAGCAGGGCAGGGGGATTGAGCACTGAAGCTTTCTTT.

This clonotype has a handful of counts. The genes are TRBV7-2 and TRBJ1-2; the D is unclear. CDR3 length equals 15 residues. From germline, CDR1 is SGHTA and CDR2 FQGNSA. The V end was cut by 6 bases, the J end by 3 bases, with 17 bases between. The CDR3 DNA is TGTGCCAGCAGTACCCGGGGAGGGTTAGACTATGGCTACACCTTC. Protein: CASSTRGGLDYGYTF.

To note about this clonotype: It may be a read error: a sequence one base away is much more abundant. This chain's CDR3 is CAGSSGLSGELFF. CDR3 in DNA: TGTGCCGGTAGCTCAGGGCTTTCCGGGGAGCTGTTTTTT. The chain uses TRBV19 and TRBJ2-2; tentative D call: TRBD1 (5 bases). Germline V CDR1 and CDR2: LNHDA, SQIVND (reference sequence). The CDR3 spans 13 residues.

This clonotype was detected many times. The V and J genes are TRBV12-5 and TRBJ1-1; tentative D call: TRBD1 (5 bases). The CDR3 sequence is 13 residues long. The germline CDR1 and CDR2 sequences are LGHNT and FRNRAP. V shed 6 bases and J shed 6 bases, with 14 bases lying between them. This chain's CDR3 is CASGSGPLAEAFF. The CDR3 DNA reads TGTGCTAGTGGCTCGGGACCTCTCGCTGAAGCTTTCTTT.